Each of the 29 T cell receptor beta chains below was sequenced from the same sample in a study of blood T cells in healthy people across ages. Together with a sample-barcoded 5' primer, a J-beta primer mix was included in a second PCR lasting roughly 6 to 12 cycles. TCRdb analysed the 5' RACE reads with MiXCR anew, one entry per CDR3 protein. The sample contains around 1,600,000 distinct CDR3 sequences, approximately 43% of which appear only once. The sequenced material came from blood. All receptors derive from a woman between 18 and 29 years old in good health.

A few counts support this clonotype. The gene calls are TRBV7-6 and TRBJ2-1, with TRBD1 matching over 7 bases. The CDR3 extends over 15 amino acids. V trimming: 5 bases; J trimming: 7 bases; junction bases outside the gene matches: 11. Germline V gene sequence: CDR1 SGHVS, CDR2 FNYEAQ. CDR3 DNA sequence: TGTGCCAGCAGCCTCCCCGGACAGGTTAATAATGAGCAGTTCTTC. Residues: CASSLPGQVNNEQFF.

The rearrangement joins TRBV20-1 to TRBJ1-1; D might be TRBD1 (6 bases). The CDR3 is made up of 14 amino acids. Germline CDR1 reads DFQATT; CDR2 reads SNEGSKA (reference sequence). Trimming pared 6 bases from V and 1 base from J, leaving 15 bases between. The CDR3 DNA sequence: TGCAGTGCCGATCGAGGACAGACGAACACTGAAGCTTTCTTT. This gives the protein CSADRGQTNTEAFF.

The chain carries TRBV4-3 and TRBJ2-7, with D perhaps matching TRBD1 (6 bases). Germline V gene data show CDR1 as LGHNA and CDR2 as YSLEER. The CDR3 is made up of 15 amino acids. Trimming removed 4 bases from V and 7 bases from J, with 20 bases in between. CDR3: CASSPNRDRYNEQYF. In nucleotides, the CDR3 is TGCGCCAGCAGCCCCAACAGGGATCGCTACAATGAGCAGTACTTC.

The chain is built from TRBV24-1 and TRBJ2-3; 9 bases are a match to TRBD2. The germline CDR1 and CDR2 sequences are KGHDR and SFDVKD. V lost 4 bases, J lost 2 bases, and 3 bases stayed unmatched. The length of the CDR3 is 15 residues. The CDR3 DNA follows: TGTGCCACCAGTGACGGCGGGAGGGCCACAGATACGCAGTATTTT. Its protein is CATSDGGRATDTQYF.

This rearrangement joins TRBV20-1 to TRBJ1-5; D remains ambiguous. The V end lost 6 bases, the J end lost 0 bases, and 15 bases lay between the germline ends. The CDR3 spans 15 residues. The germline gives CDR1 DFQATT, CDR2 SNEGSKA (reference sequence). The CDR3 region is CSAHTTGYSNQPQHF. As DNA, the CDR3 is TGCAGTGCACACACGACGGGGTATAGCAATCAGCCCCAGCATTTT.

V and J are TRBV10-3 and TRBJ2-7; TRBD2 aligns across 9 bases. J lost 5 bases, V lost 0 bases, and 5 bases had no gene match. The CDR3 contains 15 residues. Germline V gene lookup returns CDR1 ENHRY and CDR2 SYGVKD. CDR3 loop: CAISESASGNNEQYF. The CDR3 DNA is TGTGCCATCAGTGAGTCTGCTAGCGGGAATAACGAGCAGTACTTC.

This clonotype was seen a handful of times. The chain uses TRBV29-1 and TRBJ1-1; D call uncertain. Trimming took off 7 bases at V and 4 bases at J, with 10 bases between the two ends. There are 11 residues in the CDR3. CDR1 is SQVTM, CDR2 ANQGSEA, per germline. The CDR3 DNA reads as TGCAGCGCGATTTACCTCACTGAAGCTTTCTTT. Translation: CSAIYLTEAFF.

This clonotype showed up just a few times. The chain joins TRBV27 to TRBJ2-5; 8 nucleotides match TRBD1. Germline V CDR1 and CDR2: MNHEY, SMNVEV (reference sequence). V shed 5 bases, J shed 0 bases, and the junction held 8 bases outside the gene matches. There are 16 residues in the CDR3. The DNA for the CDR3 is TGTGCCAGCAGTCCTTGGACAGGGTGGGACCAAGAGACCCAGTACTTC. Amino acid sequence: CASSPWTGWDQETQYF.

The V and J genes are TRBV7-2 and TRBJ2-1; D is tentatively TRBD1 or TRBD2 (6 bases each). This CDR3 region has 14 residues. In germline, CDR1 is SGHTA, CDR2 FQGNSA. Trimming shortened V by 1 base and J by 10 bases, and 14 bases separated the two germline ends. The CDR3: CASSLGGAGYEQFF. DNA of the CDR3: TGTGCCAGCAGCTTAGGGGGGGCCGGCTACGAGCAGTTCTTC.

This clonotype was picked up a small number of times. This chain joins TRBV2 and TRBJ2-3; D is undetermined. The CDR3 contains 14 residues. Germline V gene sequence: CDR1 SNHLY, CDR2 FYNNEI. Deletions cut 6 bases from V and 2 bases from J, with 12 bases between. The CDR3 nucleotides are TGTGCCAGCAGCGAAACGGACCTCACAGATACGCAGTATTTT. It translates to CASSETDLTDTQYF.

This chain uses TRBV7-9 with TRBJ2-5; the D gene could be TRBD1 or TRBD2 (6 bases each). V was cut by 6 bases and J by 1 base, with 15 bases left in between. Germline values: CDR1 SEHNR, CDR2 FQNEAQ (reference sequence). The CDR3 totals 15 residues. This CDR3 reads CASSYGGIVQETQYF. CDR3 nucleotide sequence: TGTGCCAGCAGTTACGGGGGCATAGTCCAAGAGACCCAGTACTTC.

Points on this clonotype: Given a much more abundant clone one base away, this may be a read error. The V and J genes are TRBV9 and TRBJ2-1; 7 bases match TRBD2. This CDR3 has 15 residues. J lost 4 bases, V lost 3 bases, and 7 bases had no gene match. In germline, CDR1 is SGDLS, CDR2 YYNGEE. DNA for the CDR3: TGTGCCAGCAGCGGAGGCCTAGCGGAATACAATGAGCAGTTCTTC. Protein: CASSGGLAEYNEQFF.

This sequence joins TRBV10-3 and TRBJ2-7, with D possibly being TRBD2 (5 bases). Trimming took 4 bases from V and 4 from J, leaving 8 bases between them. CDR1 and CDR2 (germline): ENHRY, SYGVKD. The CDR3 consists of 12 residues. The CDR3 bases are TGTGCCATCAGTGGGGCGGGTTACGAGCAGTACTTC. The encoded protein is CAISGAGYEQYF.

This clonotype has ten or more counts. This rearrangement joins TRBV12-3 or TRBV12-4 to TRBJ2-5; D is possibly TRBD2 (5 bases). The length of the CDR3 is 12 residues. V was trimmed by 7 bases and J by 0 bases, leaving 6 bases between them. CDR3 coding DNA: TGTGCCAGCACCGGGAACCAAGAGACCCAGTACTTC. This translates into CASTGNQETQYF.

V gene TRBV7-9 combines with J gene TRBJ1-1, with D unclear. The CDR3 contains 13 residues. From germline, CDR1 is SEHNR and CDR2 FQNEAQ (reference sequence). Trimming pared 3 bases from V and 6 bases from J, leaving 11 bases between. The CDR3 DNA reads TGTGCCAGCAGCTTGGTTGGGTTTCCTGAAGCTTTCTTT. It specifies CASSLVGFPEAFF.

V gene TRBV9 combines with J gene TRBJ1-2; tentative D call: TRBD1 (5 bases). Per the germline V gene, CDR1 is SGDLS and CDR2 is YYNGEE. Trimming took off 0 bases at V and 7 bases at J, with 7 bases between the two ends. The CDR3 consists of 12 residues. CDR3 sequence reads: CASSVGGTGYTF. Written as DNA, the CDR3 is TGTGCCAGCAGCGTAGGAGGGACTGGCTACACCTTC.

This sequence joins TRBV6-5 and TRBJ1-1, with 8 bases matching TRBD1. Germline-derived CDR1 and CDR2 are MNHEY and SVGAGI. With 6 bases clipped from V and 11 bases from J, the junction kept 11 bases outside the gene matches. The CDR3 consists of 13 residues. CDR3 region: CASRTNRGFDAFF. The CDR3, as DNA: TGTGCCAGCAGAACAAACAGGGGGTTCGACGCTTTCTTT.

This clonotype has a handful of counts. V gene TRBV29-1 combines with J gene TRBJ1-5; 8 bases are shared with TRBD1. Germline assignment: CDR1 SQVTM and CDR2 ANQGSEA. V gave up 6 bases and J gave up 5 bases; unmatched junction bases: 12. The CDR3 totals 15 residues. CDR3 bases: TGCAGCGTCAGGACAGGGTGGTTCTACGATCAGCCCCAGCATTTT. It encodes CSVRTGWFYDQPQHF. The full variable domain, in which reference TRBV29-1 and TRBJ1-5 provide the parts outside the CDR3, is SAVISQKPSRDICQRGTSLTIQCQVDSQVTMMFWYRQQPGQSLTLIATANQGSEATYESGFVIDKFPISRPNLTFSTLTVSNMSPEDSSIYLCSVRTGWFYDQPQHFGDGTRLSIL.

In DNA, the CDR3 is TGTGCCAGCAGCCCAGCCCCGAAGGGTAACTATGGCTACACCTTC. This codes for CASSPAPKGNYGYTF. The V gene is TRBV7-2, the J gene TRBJ1-2; D is unclear. V was pared by 5 bases and J by 1 base, with 14 bases between. This CDR3 has 15 residues. Germline loops: CDR1 SGHTA, CDR2 FQGNSA.

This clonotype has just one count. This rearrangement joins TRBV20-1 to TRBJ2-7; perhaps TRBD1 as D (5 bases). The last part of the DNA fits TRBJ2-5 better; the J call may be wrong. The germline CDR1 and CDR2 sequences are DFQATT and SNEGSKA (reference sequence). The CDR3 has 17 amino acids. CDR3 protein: CSARDLRAQGHRATQYF. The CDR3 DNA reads TGCAGTGCTAGAGATCTCAGGGCGCAGGGCCACCGGGCGACCCAGTACTTC.

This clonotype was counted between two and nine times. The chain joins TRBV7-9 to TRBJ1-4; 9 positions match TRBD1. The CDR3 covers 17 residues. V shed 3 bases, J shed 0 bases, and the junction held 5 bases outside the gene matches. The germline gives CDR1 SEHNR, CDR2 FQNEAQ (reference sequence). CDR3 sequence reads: CASSLRGQGATNEKLFF. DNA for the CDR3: TGTGCCAGCAGCTTGAGGGGACAGGGAGCAACTAATGAAAAACTGTTTTTT.

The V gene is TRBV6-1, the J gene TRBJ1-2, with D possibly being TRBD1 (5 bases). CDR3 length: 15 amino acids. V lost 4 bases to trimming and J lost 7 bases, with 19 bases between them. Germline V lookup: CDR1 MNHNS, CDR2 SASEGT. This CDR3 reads CASSGPEGTTAGYTF. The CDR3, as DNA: TGTGCCAGCAGTGGGCCGGAGGGGACTACCGCTGGCTACACCTTC.

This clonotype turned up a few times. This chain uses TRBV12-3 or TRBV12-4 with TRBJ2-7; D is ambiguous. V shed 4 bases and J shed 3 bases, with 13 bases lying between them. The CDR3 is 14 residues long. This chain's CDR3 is CASSSITGNYEQYF. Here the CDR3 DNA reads TGTGCCAGCAGTTCGATAACGGGTAACTACGAGCAGTACTTC.

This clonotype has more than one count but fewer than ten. CDR3 nucleotides: TGTGCCAGCAGCTCCCGAAGTGGGACCCAGTACTTC. The encoded protein is CASSSRSGTQYF. This chain connects TRBV7-2 to TRBJ2-5; D is unresolved. Germline values: CDR1 SGHTA, CDR2 FQGNSA. The CDR3 is 12 amino acids. Trimming removed 4 bases from V and 7 bases from J, with 10 bases in between.

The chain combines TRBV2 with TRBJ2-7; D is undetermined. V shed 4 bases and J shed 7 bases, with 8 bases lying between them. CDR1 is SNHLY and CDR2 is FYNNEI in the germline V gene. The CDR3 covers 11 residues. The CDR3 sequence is CASSAVREQYF. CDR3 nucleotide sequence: TGTGCCAGCAGTGCGGTTAGAGAGCAGTACTTC.

CDR3 amino acids: CSARKKGFHEQYF. The CDR3 DNA is TGCAGTGCCCGGAAAAAGGGGTTCCACGAGCAGTACTTC. V gene TRBV20-1 combines with J gene TRBJ2-5, with D possibly matching TRBD1 (5 bases). The DNA end is a closer match to TRBJ2-7, so the J assignment may be wrong. CDR1 DFQATT and CDR2 SNEGSKA come from the germline V gene (reference sequence). The length of the CDR3 is 13 residues.

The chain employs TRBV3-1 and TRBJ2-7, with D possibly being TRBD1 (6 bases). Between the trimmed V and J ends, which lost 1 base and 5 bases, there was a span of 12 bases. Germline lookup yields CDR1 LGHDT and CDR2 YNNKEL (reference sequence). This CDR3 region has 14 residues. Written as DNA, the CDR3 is TGTGCCAGCAGCCAAGTACAGGGTATGAACGAGCAGTACTTC. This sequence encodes CASSQVQGMNEQYF.

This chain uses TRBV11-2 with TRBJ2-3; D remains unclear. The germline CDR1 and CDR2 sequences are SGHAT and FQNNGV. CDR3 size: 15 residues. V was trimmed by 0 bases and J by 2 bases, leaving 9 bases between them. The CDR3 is CASSLDRRVTDTQYF. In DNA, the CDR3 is TGTGCCAGCAGCTTAGATAGAAGGGTCACAGATACGCAGTATTTT.

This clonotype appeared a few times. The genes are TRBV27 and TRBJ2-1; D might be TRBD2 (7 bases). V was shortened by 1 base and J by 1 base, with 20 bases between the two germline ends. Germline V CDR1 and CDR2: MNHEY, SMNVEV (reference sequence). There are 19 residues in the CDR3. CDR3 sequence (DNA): TGTGCCAGCAGTTTATACGAGGGGGGGACACCTCCTTCCTACAATGAGCAGTTCTTC. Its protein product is CASSLYEGGTPPSYNEQFF.